These 17 T cell receptor beta chains were sequenced from one sample in a study of control samples from healthy donors and cancer patients. The data were produced by immunoSEQ multiplex PCR, yet TCRdb's version contains in-frame clones alone and is incomplete. The sample yields roughly 68,000 clones, 75% to 85% seen once. Sequencing input: blood. All receptors come from a man aged 55-75 years in good health.

The V call is TRBV28, the J call TRBJ2-2; 7 nucleotides match TRBD2. Trimming took 3 bases from V and 1 from J; bases not matched to a gene: 2. This CDR3 is 15 amino acids long. The germline gives CDR1 MDHEN, CDR2 SYDVKM. The CDR3 region is CASSLAGENTGELFF. CDR3 coding DNA: TGTGCCAGCAGTTTGGCGGGGGAGAACACCGGGGAGCTGTTTTTT.

The J gene is TRBJ2-1, the V gene TRBV7-2; D gene uncertain. CDR1 and CDR2 (germline): SGHTA, FQGNSA. V was trimmed by 3 bases and J by 9 bases, leaving 9 bases between them. This CDR3 contains 12 residues. The CDR3 DNA sequence: TGTGCCAGCAGCTTTCTAGGCGTTGAGCAGTTCTTC. Translation: CASSFLGVEQFF. Based on the CDR3 plus reference TRBV7-2 and TRBJ2-1, the full variable domain is GAGVSQSPSNKVTEKGKDVELRCDPISGHTALYWYRQSLGQGLEFLIYFQGNSAPDKSGLPSDRFSAERTGGSVSTLTIQRTQQEDSAVYLCASSFLGVEQFFGPGTRLTVL.

V usage is TRBV7-2 and J usage is TRBJ2-5, with 10 bases identical to TRBD2. V shed 5 bases, J shed 0 bases, and the junction held 6 bases outside the gene matches. Germline CDR1 SGHTA, CDR2 FQGNSA. The CDR3 totals 16 residues. The DNA of the CDR3 is TGTGCCAGCAGCAATGGACTAGCGGCGTACCAAGAGACCCAGTACTTC. Protein product: CASSNGLAAYQETQYF.

This chain connects TRBV5-8 to TRBJ2-7; D uncertain. The CDR3 spans 14 residues. Trimming removed 0 bases at V and 1 base at J, with 8 bases between. Germline CDR1 is SGHTS and CDR2 is YDEGEE. CDR3 bases: TGTGCCAGCAGCTTGGCCGGCGTTTCCTACGAGCAGTACTTC. Translated, it gives CASSLAGVSYEQYF.

The V and J genes are TRBV30 and TRBJ1-2; no reliable D call. Germline assignment: CDR1 GTSNPN and CDR2 SVGIG (reference sequence). This CDR3 is 11 amino acids long. V was cut by 2 bases and J by 7 bases, with 8 bases left in between. The CDR3 is CAWSSMGGYTF. CDR3 in DNA: TGTGCCTGGAGTTCGATGGGTGGCTACACCTTC.

A word on this clone: Given a much more abundant clone one base away, this may be a read error. The rearrangement joins TRBV19 to TRBJ2-1; D not resolved. Between the trimmed V and J ends, which lost 5 bases and 4 bases, there was a span of 3 bases. Germline V gene lookup returns CDR1 LNHDA and CDR2 SQIVND (reference sequence). The CDR3 length is 11 residues. CDR3: CASSFYNEQFF. The CDR3 nucleotides are TGTGCCAGTAGTTTTTACAATGAGCAGTTCTTC.

This chain's CDR3 is CASSPPDRIRTYNEQFF. As DNA, the CDR3 is TGTGCCAGCTCACCACCGGACAGGATCAGGACCTACAATGAGCAGTTCTTC. The rearrangement joins TRBV18 to TRBJ2-1, with 7 positions matching TRBD1. V shed 0 bases, J shed 2 bases, and the junction held 7 bases outside the gene matches. The germline V gene has CDR1 KGHSH and CDR2 LQKENI. The CDR3 spans 17 residues.

The chain couples TRBV7-8 to TRBJ1-1; maybe TRBD1 (5 bases). Trimming left V 3 bases short and J 7 bases short, with 9 bases between. The CDR3 length is 12 residues. Looked up from germline, CDR1 is SGHVS and CDR2 is FQNEAQ. CDR3 DNA sequence: TGTGCCAGCAGCTTGACAGCGGTTGAAGCTTTCTTT. Translated: CASSLTAVEAFF.

The chain has TRBV7-9 and TRBJ2-2; TRBD2 matches at 10 bases. Trimming removed 2 bases from V and 3 bases from J; junction bases left unmatched: 3. Germline-derived CDR1 and CDR2 are SEHNR and FQNEAQ (reference sequence). This CDR3 is built from 16 residues. In DNA, the CDR3 is TGTGCCAGCAGCTTAATCACTAGCGGGGACACCGGGGAGCTGTTTTTT. Residues: CASSLITSGDTGELFF.

The rearrangement links TRBV11-1 to TRBJ2-7, with TRBD1 matching 7 bases. The CDR3 contains 15 residues. Germline assignment: CDR1 SGHAT and CDR2 FQDESV (reference sequence). V gave up 7 bases and J gave up 0 bases; unmatched junction bases: 9. In DNA, the CDR3 is TGTGCCAGCAAAAGGGGGCAGAAGAGCTCCTACGAGCAGTACTTC. It codes for CASKRGQKSSYEQYF.

The chain couples TRBV7-3 to TRBJ2-2, with 9 bases fitting TRBD2. This CDR3 is 17 amino acids long. V was clipped by 0 bases and J by 2 bases; unmatched bases: 4. Per germline, CDR1 SGHTA and CDR2 FQGTGA. The CDR3 bases are TGTGCCAGCAGCTTAACTTGGCTAGCGGGAAACACCGGGGAGCTGTTTTTT. Amino acids: CASSLTWLAGNTGELFF.

This clone was detected only once. The gene calls are TRBV18 and TRBJ2-5, with D unresolved. V gave up 6 bases and J gave up 2 bases, with 10 bases separating them. CDR1 and CDR2 from the germline V gene are KGHSH and LQKENI. CDR3 size: 13 residues. The DNA for the CDR3 is TGTGCCAGCTCGGCAAGGCATCAAGAGACCCAGTACTTC. Protein sequence: CASSARHQETQYF.

This chain uses TRBV6-2 or TRBV6-3 with TRBJ1-5, with D hard to call. V lost 6 bases and J lost 3, with 12 bases in between. CDR3 length: 14 residues. In germline, CDR1 is MNHEY, CDR2 SVGEGT. As DNA, the CDR3 is TGTGCCAGCAGCCCTGAGACCTACAATCAGCCCCAGCATTTT. As protein: CASSPETYNQPQHF.

The V gene is TRBV28, the J gene TRBJ2-1; TRBD1 matches 7 bases. Germline-derived CDR1 and CDR2 are MDHEN and SYDVKM. J was trimmed by 4 bases and V by 6 bases; bases with no gene match: 9. CDR3 length: 15 amino acids. The CDR3 bases are TGTGCCAGCAGCCCGACAGGGCCGCGTTACAATGAGCAGTTCTTC. This translates into CASSPTGPRYNEQFF. Complete variable domain (other parts from reference TRBV28 and TRBJ2-1): DVKVTQSSRYLVKRTGEKVFLECVQDMDHENMFWYRQDPGLGLRLIYFSYDVKMKEKGDIPEGYSVSREKKERFSLILESASTNQTSMYLCASSPTGPRYNEQFFGPGTRLTVL.

V is TRBV4-1 and J is TRBJ2-5, with 13 nucleotides matching TRBD2. Germline assignment: CDR1 MGHRA and CDR2 YSYEKL. This CDR3 is built from 17 residues. V gave up 4 bases and J gave up 4 bases; unmatched junction bases: 9. The CDR3 bases are TGCGCCAGCAGCCCTTCAGGACTAGCGGGAGAAGGAGAGACCCAGTACTTC. Protein product: CASSPSGLAGEGETQYF.

Written as DNA, the CDR3 is TGTGCCAGCAGCCAGATGTCGGGCGGGAGTTTAGATACGCAGTATTTT. It translates to CASSQMSGGSLDTQYF. V usage is TRBV3-1 (or the pseudogene TRBV3-2) and J usage is TRBJ2-3; 7 bases align to TRBD2. The V segment lost 3 bases and the J segment 5 bases; nucleotides outside the gene matches: 11. The V gene's germline CDR1 is LGHDT and CDR2 YNNKEL (reference sequence). The CDR3 sequence is 16 residues long.

V and J are TRBV9 and TRBJ2-1; no clear D gene. From germline, CDR1 is SGDLS and CDR2 YYNGEE. The CDR3 has 13 amino acids. Between the trimmed V and J ends, which lost 0 bases and 3 bases, there was a span of 4 bases. CDR3 nucleotides: TGTGCCAGCAGCGTAGAACTCTACAATGAGCAGTTCTTC. It encodes CASSVELYNEQFF. Full variable domain (remainder filled in from reference TRBV9 and TRBJ2-1): DSGVTQTPKHLITATGQRVTLRCSPRSGDLSVYWYQQSLDQGLQFLIQYYNGEERAKGNILERFSAQQFPDLHSELNLSSLELGDSALYFCASSVELYNEQFFGPGTRLTVL.